Listed below are T cell receptor beta chains from one sample, sequenced in a study of technical replicates of blood from a handful of donors. Data came from immunoSEQ multiplex PCR; TCRdb stores just in-frame clones and leaves some out. The repertoire holds 50,000 to 65,000 clones, with roughly 92% as singletons. Sequencing was performed on PBMCs. Source of these receptors: a human donor in good health. Some clones in this sample may be carry-over from other donors' samples. Each CDR3 is given with its conserved first and last residue. D genes are given only for firm matches. Clone size is stated in some rows and not others, as once, few, many or a class when expanded.

CDR3 DNA: TGCGCCAGCAGCCAAGGGACTCTTAGGAACGAGCAGTACTTC
CDR3 protein: CASSQGTLRNEQYF
D gene: NA
J gene: TRBJ2-7
clone size: NA
V gene: TRBV4-1

CDR3 DNA: TGCGCCAGCAGCTTGGGGGACAGGGAAACAGATACGCAGTATTTT
CDR3 protein: CASSLGDRETDTQYF
D gene: TRBD1
J gene: TRBJ2-3
clone size: NA
V gene: TRBV5-1

CDR3 DNA: TGCAGCGTTGTTGGACTAGCGGGCAACACAGATACGCAGTATTTT
CDR3 protein: CSVVGLAGNTDTQYF
D gene: TRBD2
J gene: TRBJ2-3
clone size: NA
V gene: TRBV29-1

CDR3 DNA: TGCGCCAGCAGCCCCCTTAAAGGGGCGAGGGGAAACACCATATATTTT
CDR3 protein: CASSPLKGARGNTIYF
D gene: NA
J gene: TRBJ1-3
clone size: NA
V gene: TRBV4-3

CDR3 DNA: TGTGCCAGCAGTAAACCCGGGGGAGGCCTCTATGGCTACACCTTC
CDR3 protein: CASSKPGGGLYGYTF
D gene: NA
J gene: TRBJ1-2
clone size: NA
V gene: TRBV7-2

CDR3 DNA: TGTGCCAGCAGTGAGACGGGAGCTAACTATGGCTACACCTTC
CDR3 protein: CASSETGANYGYTF
D gene: NA
J gene: TRBJ1-2
clone size: once
V gene: TRBV9

CDR3 DNA: TGTGCCAGCTCACCAACCGCCGGCGGGGAGCTGTTTTTT
CDR3 protein: CASSPTAGGELFF
D gene: NA
J gene: TRBJ2-2
clone size: NA
V gene: TRBV18

CDR3 DNA: TGTGCCAGCAGCTTAAATACGGGCACCGGGGAGCTGTTTTTT
CDR3 protein: CASSLNTGTGELFF
D gene: NA
J gene: TRBJ2-2
clone size: NA
V gene: TRBV7-3

CDR3 DNA: TGCAGCGTTGAACCCGAGAACTCCTACGAGCAGTACTTC
CDR3 protein: CSVEPENSYEQYF
D gene: NA
J gene: TRBJ2-7
clone size: NA
V gene: TRBV29-1

CDR3 DNA: TGTGCCAGCAATGGGGGGGGAGTTCAGCCCCAGCATTTT
CDR3 protein: CASNGGGVQPQHF
D gene: NA
J gene: TRBJ1-5
clone size: NA
V gene: TRBV6-6

CDR3 DNA: TGTGCCAGCAGCTTGGGACAGGGGAGTCAAGAGACCCAGTACTTC
CDR3 protein: CASSLGQGSQETQYF
D gene: TRBD1
J gene: TRBJ2-5
clone size: NA
V gene: TRBV5-6

CDR3 DNA: TGTGCCAGCAGCCGAGGAGACACTACAGGGACAGGGCCCCAGCATTTT
CDR3 protein: CASSRGDTTGTGPQHF
D gene: TRBD1
J gene: TRBJ1-5
clone size: NA
V gene: TRBV5-4

CDR3 DNA: TGTGCCAGCAGCTTCAAGGGGGCCAATGAAAAACTGTTTTTT
CDR3 protein: CASSFKGANEKLFF
D gene: TRBD1
J gene: TRBJ1-4
clone size: NA
V gene: TRBV5-6

CDR3 DNA: TGCGCCAGCAGCTTGGAGGGGGCGATTAATGAAAAACTGTTTTTT
CDR3 protein: CASSLEGAINEKLFF
D gene: TRBD1
J gene: TRBJ1-4
clone size: NA
V gene: TRBV5-1

CDR3 DNA: TGCGCCAAAGTAGACCGGGATATCTCCTACGAGCAGTACTTC
CDR3 protein: CAKVDRDISYEQYF
D gene: NA
J gene: TRBJ2-7
clone size: NA
V gene: TRBV10-1

CDR3 DNA: TGTGCCAGCAGCGTATTCACAGGGGATTATGGCTACACCTTC
CDR3 protein: CASSVFTGDYGYTF
D gene: TRBD1
J gene: TRBJ1-2
clone size: NA
V gene: TRBV9

CDR3 DNA: TGTGCCAGCAGTTTACAGGTGAACACTGAAGCTTTCTTT
CDR3 protein: CASSLQVNTEAFF
D gene: NA
J gene: TRBJ1-1
clone size: once
V gene: TRBV28

CDR3 DNA: TGCGCCAGCAGCCAAGCGACAGGGGGCACCTACGAGCAGTACTTC
CDR3 protein: CASSQATGGTYEQYF
D gene: TRBD1
J gene: TRBJ2-7
clone size: NA
V gene: TRBV4-1

CDR3 DNA: TGTGCCAGCAGCTTAGTTGGCAGTAACACTGAAGCTTTCTTT
CDR3 protein: CASSLVGSNTEAFF
D gene: NA
J gene: TRBJ1-1
clone size: NA
V gene: TRBV7-2

CDR3 DNA: TGCGCCAGCAGCTTGGTGGCGGGGAGCTCCTACAATGAGCAGTTCTTC
CDR3 protein: CASSLVAGSSYNEQFF
D gene: NA
J gene: TRBJ2-1
clone size: NA
V gene: TRBV5-1

CDR3 DNA: TGTGCCAGCAGCCAGTGGACTAGCGCTCAAGAGACCCAGTACTTC
CDR3 protein: CASSQWTSAQETQYF
D gene: TRBD2
J gene: TRBJ2-5
clone size: NA
V gene: TRBV4-2

CDR3 DNA: TGTGCCAGCAGTCGGACAGGGGGCGGGGTGAACACTGAAGCTTTCTTT
CDR3 protein: CASSRTGGGVNTEAFF
D gene: TRBD1
J gene: TRBJ1-1
clone size: NA
V gene: TRBV2

CDR3 DNA: TGCGCCAGCAGCAGGACAGGGAACGCAGCTAACTATGGCTACACCTTC
CDR3 protein: CASSRTGNAANYGYTF
D gene: TRBD1
J gene: TRBJ1-2
clone size: NA
V gene: TRBV5-1

CDR3 DNA: TGTGCCAGCAGCTTAGTCACCCTTCGGGAGACCCAGTACTTC
CDR3 protein: CASSLVTLRETQYF
D gene: NA
J gene: TRBJ2-5
clone size: NA
V gene: TRBV7-2

CDR3 DNA: TGTGCCAGCAGTGAGCAATACACGAACACCGGGGAGCTGTTTTTT
CDR3 protein: CASSEQYTNTGELFF
D gene: NA
J gene: TRBJ2-2
clone size: NA
V gene: TRBV2

CDR3 DNA: TGTGCCAGCCAACCGGGACAGGGGCACCACGAGCAGTACTTC
CDR3 protein: CASQPGQGHHEQYF
D gene: TRBD1
J gene: TRBJ2-7
clone size: NA
V gene: TRBV2

CDR3 DNA: TGTGCCAGCAGCCACCCTCTCGGGGGCTCTGGGGCCAACGTCCTGACTTTC
CDR3 protein: CASSHPLGGSGANVLTF
D gene: NA
J gene: TRBJ2-6
clone size: once
V gene: TRBV4-2

CDR3 DNA: TGTGCCAGCAGCCCAATAGCGGGAGCGCATTTTACGCAGTACTTC
CDR3 protein: CASSPIAGAHFTQYF
D gene: TRBD2
J gene: TRBJ2-7
clone size: NA
V gene: TRBV5-4